A single sample gave rise to the 30 T cell receptor beta chains below, sequenced in a study of T-cell memory formation after mild COVID-19. Via MiXCR, TCRdb re-called the 5' RACE reads, giving one row per CDR3 protein. This sample has 250,000 to 350,000 distinct CDR3 sequences, with more than 15% found just once. Sequencing was performed on PBMCs or a T cell subset sorted from them (not recorded which). The receptor source for this set is a man aged 18-30 years who had mild COVID-19 (a few samples of this study predate the infection). Cell type and time point are not known.

This clonotype was seen more than once but under ten times. J is TRBJ1-4 and V is TRBV9, with D possibly being TRBD1 (6 bases). The CDR3 length is 13 residues. CDR1 and CDR2 (germline): SGDLS, YYNGEE. Deletions cut 3 bases from V and 6 bases from J, with 9 bases between. CDR3 in DNA: TGTGCCAGCAGCGCAGGGGATGATGAAAAACTGTTTTTT. This encodes CASSAGDDEKLFF.

The sample holds many counts of this clonotype. V is TRBV4-1 and J is TRBJ1-1, with D unclear. The germline V gene encodes CDR1 MGHRA and CDR2 YSYEKL. Trimming took 1 base from V and 1 from J, leaving 7 bases between them. There are 14 residues in the CDR3. CDR3 bases: TGCGCCAGCAGCCAAGCAGACGGGAACACTGAAGCTTTCTTT. As protein: CASSQADGNTEAFF.

The chain carries TRBV5-5 and TRBJ2-5; D is possibly TRBD1 (6 bases). This CDR3 spans 17 amino acids. Deletions cut 1 base from V and 0 bases from J, with 16 bases between. Germline assignment: CDR1 SGHKS and CDR2 YYEKEE (reference sequence). CDR3 DNA sequence: TGTGCCAGCAGCTTGCGTCAGGGGACGGGAAACCAAGAGACCCAGTACTTC. It yields the protein CASSLRQGTGNQETQYF.

This clonotype was observed a handful of times. This chain joins TRBV6-5 and TRBJ2-1; D uncertain. CDR3 length: 15 residues. V was trimmed by 0 bases and J by 0 bases, leaving 6 bases between them. Germline values: CDR1 MNHEY, CDR2 SVGAGI. CDR3 nucleotide sequence: TGTGCCAGCAGTTACTCCCCGAGCTCCTACAATGAGCAGTTCTTC. Protein sequence: CASSYSPSSYNEQFF.

This clonotype turned up a few times. The V and J genes are TRBV20-1 and TRBJ1-5, with 7 bases aligning to TRBD1. V trimming: 3 bases; J trimming: 5 bases; junction bases outside the gene matches: 7. This CDR3 region has 14 residues. Germline lookup yields CDR1 DFQATT and CDR2 SNEGSKA (reference sequence). In DNA form, the CDR3 reads TGCAGTGCTAGTCTAGGACAGGACGATCAGCCCCAGCATTTT. Its protein product is CSASLGQDDQPQHF.

This clonotype has just a few counts. The rearrangement links TRBV11-2 to TRBJ2-1, with D tentatively TRBD1 (5 bases). CDR3 length: 14 residues. Germline CDR1 and CDR2: SGHAT and FQNNGV. V was pared by 1 base and J by 4 bases, with 8 bases between. The CDR3 sequence is CASSLGQLYNEQFF. The CDR3 DNA follows: TGTGCCAGCAGCTTAGGACAGCTATACAATGAGCAGTTCTTC.

This clonotype was detected a few times. The rearrangement uses TRBV20-1 and TRBJ2-1; a weak D match, TRBD2 (5 bases). Trimming pared 0 bases from V and 7 bases from J, leaving 13 bases between. The germline CDR1 and CDR2 sequences are DFQATT and SNEGSKA (reference sequence). This CDR3 has 14 amino acids. CDR3 loop: CSARDLGSGNEQFF. The CDR3 DNA is TGCAGTGCTAGAGATCTGGGGTCGGGGAATGAGCAGTTCTTC.

The J gene is TRBJ2-3, the V gene TRBV12-3 or TRBV12-4, with D perhaps TRBD2 (6 bases). The CDR3 loop spans 15 amino acids. Trimming took off 0 bases at V and 2 bases at J, with 9 bases between the two ends. CDR3 residues: CASSLARGVTDTQYF. The CDR3 nucleotides read TGTGCCAGCAGTTTAGCGCGGGGCGTCACAGATACGCAGTATTTT.

The chain joins TRBV4-1 to TRBJ2-4, with no clear D. CDR3 size: 14 residues. V lost 4 bases and J 4 bases, leaving 11 bases between the germline ends. Per germline, CDR1 MGHRA and CDR2 YSYEKL. The CDR3 loop is CASSLGLQKNIQYF. The CDR3 region has the DNA TGCGCCAGCAGCCTCGGGTTACAAAAAAACATTCAGTACTTC.

This clonotype was picked up a small number of times. This chain joins TRBV7-9 and TRBJ2-4, with D uncertain. V was shortened by 5 bases and J by 0 bases, with 8 bases between the two germline ends. Germline V gene lookup returns CDR1 SEHNR and CDR2 FQNEAQ (reference sequence). This CDR3 comprises 14 residues. CDR3 amino acids: CASSEKLAKNIQYF. The CDR3 bases are TGTGCCAGCAGCGAAAAGCTAGCCAAAAACATTCAGTACTTC.

V gene TRBV12-3 or TRBV12-4 combines with J gene TRBJ2-1, with 9 nucleotides matching TRBD1. Trimming at V came to 5 bases and at J to 8 bases, leaving 13 bases not matched to a gene. CDR3 length equals 16 residues. The CDR3 DNA reads as TGTGCCAGCAGTCCGGACAGGGGAAGAGGGGGGTATGAGCAGTTCTTC. Encoded protein: CASSPDRGRGGYEQFF.

This clonotype was observed many times. The chain couples TRBV4-3 to TRBJ1-1; D remains unclear. The CDR3 is 15 residues long. Germline loops: CDR1 LGHNA, CDR2 YSLEER. The V end lost 4 bases, the J end lost 2 bases, and 14 bases lay between the germline ends. The CDR3 spells CASSPSGGRNTEAFF. The CDR3 region has the DNA TGCGCCAGCAGCCCTAGCGGCGGTCGCAACACTGAAGCTTTCTTT.

The count of this clonotype is one. CDR3 sequence: CASSPSSIEQFF. Written as DNA, the CDR3 is TGTGCCAGCAGCCCTTCTAGCATTGAGCAGTTCTTC. The gene calls are TRBV7-9 and TRBJ2-1; tentative D call: TRBD2 (5 bases). The CDR3 consists of 12 residues. With 5 bases removed from V and 9 bases from J, the gap between germline ends came to 11 bases. Germline V gives CDR1 SEHNR, CDR2 FQNEAQ (reference sequence).

The chain recombines TRBV24-1 with TRBJ2-3, with unresolved D. V was clipped by 6 bases and J by 6 bases, with 6 bases between them. Germline V gene sequence: CDR1 KGHDR, CDR2 SFDVKD. The CDR3 contains 11 residues. The CDR3 sequence is CATSLWDTQYF. In DNA form, the CDR3 reads TGTGCCACCAGTTTGTGGGATACGCAGTATTTT.

This clonotype was seen ten or more times. The rearrangement links TRBV12-3 or TRBV12-4 to TRBJ1-1; tentatively, D is TRBD1 (5 bases). V shed 3 bases and J shed 3 bases, with 14 bases lying between them. The CDR3 is made up of 15 amino acids. CDR3 amino acids: CASSLASGGHTEAFF. Written as DNA, the CDR3 is TGTGCCAGCAGTTTGGCCTCCGGGGGACACACTGAAGCTTTCTTT.

The CDR3: CASSFRIYNSPLHF. CDR3 bases: TGTGCCAGCAGCTTTAGGATCTATAATTCACCCCTCCACTTT. The chain has TRBV7-2 and TRBJ1-6; D gene uncertain. This CDR3 has 14 amino acids. Germline CDR1 is SGHTA and CDR2 is FQGNSA. Trimming removed 3 bases at V and 3 bases at J, with 6 bases between.

This clonotype appeared a few times. V usage is TRBV7-9 and J usage is TRBJ2-2; D is ambiguous. The CDR3 contains 15 residues. Between the trimmed V and J ends, which lost 1 base and 6 bases, there was a span of 12 bases. Germline CDR1 SEHNR, CDR2 FQNEAQ (reference sequence). The CDR3 loop is CASSLGSRVSGELFF. Written as DNA, the CDR3 is TGTGCCAGCAGCTTAGGGTCGCGTGTTTCCGGGGAGCTGTTTTTT.

The J gene is TRBJ2-6, the V gene TRBV20-1; 7 bases are a match to TRBD1. This CDR3 region has 15 residues. The ends lost 4 bases at V and 0 bases at J; junction bases unmatched: 3. Germline V lookup: CDR1 DFQATT, CDR2 SNEGSKA (reference sequence). For the CDR3, the DNA is TGCAGTGCTAAGGGACAGCACTCTGGGGCCAACGTCCTGACTTTC. Its protein is CSAKGQHSGANVLTF.

The chain recombines TRBV11-2 with TRBJ2-2; perhaps TRBD1 as D (6 bases). Trimming left V 8 bases short and J 7 bases short, with 11 bases between. The CDR3 runs 12 residues. Germline V CDR1 and CDR2: SGHAT, FQNNGV. DNA for the CDR3: TGTGCCAGCCCGACAGGCATCGGGGAGCTGTTTTTT. Translation: CASPTGIGELFF.

This sequence joins TRBV6-5 and TRBJ2-7, with D possibly TRBD1 on 6 matching bases. Trimming pared 6 bases from V and 3 bases from J, leaving 18 bases between. Germline loops: CDR1 MNHEY, CDR2 SVGAGI. This CDR3 is built from 15 residues. In DNA form, the CDR3 reads TGTGCCAGCAGCCAATCCTCCCAGGGGAACTACGAGCAGTACGTC. It specifies CASSQSSQGNYEQYV.

V is TRBV20-1 and J is TRBJ1-5, with D possibly being TRBD1 (5 bases). Germline CDR1 is DFQATT and CDR2 is SNEGSKA (reference sequence). The CDR3 is 15 residues long. The V end was cut by 3 bases, the J end by 2 bases, with 14 bases between. The chain's CDR3 is CSASVGGAGNQPQHF. Here the CDR3 DNA reads TGCAGTGCTAGCGTGGGTGGGGCGGGCAATCAGCCCCAGCATTTT.

This clonotype was observed a few times. The V call is TRBV6-2 or TRBV6-3, the J call TRBJ2-3, with D tentatively TRBD1 or TRBD2 (6 bases each). From germline, CDR1 is MNHEY and CDR2 SVGEGT. Trimming removed 4 bases from V and 8 bases from J, with 13 bases in between. The CDR3 extends over 13 amino acids. The CDR3 sequence is CASSFAEGGTQYF. Here the CDR3 DNA reads TGTGCCAGCAGTTTTGCGGAGGGGGGTACGCAGTATTTT.

The sample holds a few counts of this clonotype. The chain links TRBV5-6 to TRBJ1-5; 8 bases match TRBD1. This CDR3 has 15 residues. Germline V CDR1 and CDR2: SGHDT, YYEEEE. Trimming at V came to 2 bases and at J to 6 bases, leaving 7 bases not matched to a gene. CDR3 in amino acids: CASSLSRQGRQPQHF. For the CDR3, the DNA is TGTGCCAGCAGCTTAAGTCGACAGGGGCGTCAGCCCCAGCATTTT.

CDR3: CASSPRERDYNEQFF. The CDR3 DNA sequence: TGCGCCAGCAGCCCCCGGGAGCGGGATTACAATGAGCAGTTCTTC. The V gene is TRBV5-1, the J gene TRBJ2-1, with 7 bases fitting TRBD2. Trimming removed 4 bases from V and 4 bases from J; junction bases left unmatched: 8. CDR3 length: 15 residues. Germline values: CDR1 SGHRS, CDR2 YFSETQ.

This clonotype has just a few counts. The chain combines TRBV20-1 with TRBJ2-7; no definite D call. The ends were cut back, 1 base at V and 0 bases at J, with 10 bases in the middle. The CDR3 extends over 14 amino acids. Germline values: CDR1 DFQATT, CDR2 SNEGSKA (reference sequence). The chain's CDR3 is CSARAPMNSYEQYV. The CDR3 DNA sequence: TGCAGTGCTAGAGCTCCTATGAACTCCTACGAGCAGTACGTC.

This chain connects TRBV12-3 or TRBV12-4 to TRBJ1-1, with D possibly being TRBD1 (5 bases). CDR3 length: 14 amino acids. V was trimmed by 3 bases and J by 2 bases, leaving 10 bases between them. The CDR3 nucleotides read TGTGCCAGCAGTTTTAATCAGGGTAACACTGAAGCTTTCTTT. This translates into CASSFNQGNTEAFF.

This clonotype was observed a few times. The chain joins TRBV20-1 to TRBJ2-7, with TRBD1 identical over 8 bases. In germline, CDR1 is DFQATT, CDR2 SNEGSKA (reference sequence). The CDR3 covers 15 residues. Germline trimming cut 1 base from V and 2 bases from J; bases unmatched to any gene: 7. CDR3 DNA: TGCAGTGCTAGAGGACAGGGGACCCTTCCCTACGAGCAGTACGTC. Its translation: CSARGQGTLPYEQYV.

This clonotype was seen a few times. A junction end diverges from the germline sequence, so it may reflect a read error. V gene TRBV4-2 combines with J gene TRBJ1-1, with D uncertain. The length of the CDR3 is 13 residues. Germline V gene data show CDR1 as LGHNA and CDR2 as YNFKEQ. The CDR3 here is CASSQGGNTEAFF. Here the CDR3 DNA reads TGTGCCAGCAGTCAAGGAGGAAACACTGAAGCTTTCTTT.

The chain links TRBV27 to TRBJ1-2; D is perhaps TRBD1 (6 bases). The CDR3 is made up of 13 amino acids. Germline V gene data show CDR1 as MNHEY and CDR2 as SMNVEV (reference sequence). The V end was cut by 3 bases, the J end by 8 bases, with 13 bases between. The CDR3 DNA sequence: TGTGCCAGCAGTTTTCTGGGGGCGTTGGGCTACACCTTC. It is translated as CASSFLGALGYTF.

This clonotype came up a few times. The chain recombines TRBV7-2 with TRBJ1-2; 7 bases are shared with TRBD1. V lost 5 bases, J lost 0 bases, and 3 bases stayed unmatched. This CDR3 is 14 amino acids long. Germline V gene lookup returns CDR1 SGHTA and CDR2 FQGNSA. CDR3 region: CASSPGQANYGYTF. The CDR3 nucleotides are TGTGCCAGCAGCCCTGGACAGGCTAACTATGGCTACACCTTC. The full variable domain, in which reference TRBV7-2 and TRBJ1-2 provide the parts outside the CDR3, is GAGVSQSPSNKVTEKGKDVELRCDPISGHTALYWYRQSLGQGLEFLIYFQGNSAPDKSGLPSDRFSAERTGGSVSTLTIQRTQQEDSAVYLCASSPGQANYGYTFGSGTRLTVV.